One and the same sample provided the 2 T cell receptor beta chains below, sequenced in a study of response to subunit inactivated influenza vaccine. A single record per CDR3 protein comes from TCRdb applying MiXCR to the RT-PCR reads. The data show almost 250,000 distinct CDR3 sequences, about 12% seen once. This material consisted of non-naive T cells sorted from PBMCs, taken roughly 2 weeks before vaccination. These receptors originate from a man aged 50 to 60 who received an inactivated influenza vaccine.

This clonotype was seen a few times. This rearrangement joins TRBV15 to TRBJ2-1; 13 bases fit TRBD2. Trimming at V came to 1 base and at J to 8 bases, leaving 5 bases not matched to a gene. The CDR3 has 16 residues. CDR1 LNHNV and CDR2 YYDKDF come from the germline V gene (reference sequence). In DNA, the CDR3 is TGTGCCACCAGCAGAGGGACTAGCGGGAGAGTCGATGAGCAGTTCTTC. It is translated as CATSRGTSGRVDEQFF. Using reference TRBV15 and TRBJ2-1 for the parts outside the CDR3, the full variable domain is DAMVIQNPRYQVTQFGKPVTLSCSQTLNHNVMYWYQQKSSQAPKLLFHYYDKDFNNEADTPDNFQSRRPNTSFCFLDIRSPGLGDTAMYLCATSRGTSGRVDEQFFGPGTRLTVL.

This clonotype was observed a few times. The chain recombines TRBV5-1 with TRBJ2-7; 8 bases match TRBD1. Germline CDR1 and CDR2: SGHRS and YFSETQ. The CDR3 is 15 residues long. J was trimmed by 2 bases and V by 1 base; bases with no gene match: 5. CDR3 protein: CASSLQQGGPYEQYF. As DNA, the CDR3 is TGCGCCAGCAGCTTGCAACAGGGGGGCCCCTACGAGCAGTACTTC.